This T cell receptor (beta chain) appears in the sequencing data of a study of T cell responses to AZD1222 COVID-19 vaccine. Study-wide findings and caveats: Repertoire sampling occurred only after the peak T cell response.

Trimming shortened V by 1 base and J by 5 bases, and 11 bases separated the two germline ends. CDR3 length: 14 amino acids. Germline V gene sequence: CDR1 SEHNR, CDR2 FQNEAQ (reference sequence). About this clone itself: Its antigen remains unknown.

Profiled with immunoSEQ multiplex PCR; TCRdb holds only in-frame clones, not every one. The sample consists of over 55,000 clones, roughly 84% of them appearing once. The sequence was collected from an adult in good health. Sequencing used peripheral blood, obtained on day 0 of AZD1222 vaccination. This rearrangement joins TRBV7-9 to TRBJ1-2; perhaps TRBD1 as D (5 bases). CDR3 loop: CASSLVGEGYGYTF. The CDR3 DNA follows: TGTGCCAGCAGCTTAGTTGGGGAGGGGTATGGCTACACCTTC. Together with reference TRBV7-9 and TRBJ1-2, the CDR3 gives the full variable domain: DTGVSQNPRHKITKRGQNVTFRCDPISEHNRLYWYRQTLGQGPEFLTYFQNEAQLEKSRLLSDRFSAERPKGSFSTLEIQRTEQGDSAMYLCASSLVGEGYGYTFGSGTRLTVV.